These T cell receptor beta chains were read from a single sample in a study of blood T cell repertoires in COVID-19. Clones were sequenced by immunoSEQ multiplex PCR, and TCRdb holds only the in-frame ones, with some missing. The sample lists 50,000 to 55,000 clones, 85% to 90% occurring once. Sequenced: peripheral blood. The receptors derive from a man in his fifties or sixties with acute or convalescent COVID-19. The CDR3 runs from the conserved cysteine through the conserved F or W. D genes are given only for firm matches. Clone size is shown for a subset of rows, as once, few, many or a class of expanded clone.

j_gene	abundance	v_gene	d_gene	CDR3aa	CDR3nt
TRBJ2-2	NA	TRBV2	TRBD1	CATTNRDRGNTGELFF	TGTGCCACCACTAACCGGGACAGGGGGAACACCGGGGAGCTGTTTTTT
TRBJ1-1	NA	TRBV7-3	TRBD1	CASSLLGQGNTEAFF	TGTGCCAGCAGCTTATTAGGACAGGGGAACACTGAAGCTTTCTTT
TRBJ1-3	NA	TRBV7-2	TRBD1	CASSLGGQMLNTIYF	TGTGCCAGCAGCTTAGGGGGACAGATGCTTAACACCATATATTTT
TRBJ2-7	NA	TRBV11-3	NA	CASSLTQDSYEQYF	TGTGCCAGCAGCTTAACCCAGGACTCCTACGAGCAGTACTTC
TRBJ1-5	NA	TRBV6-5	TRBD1	CASRRDSNQPQHF	TGTGCCAGCAGAAGGGACAGTAATCAGCCCCAGCATTTT
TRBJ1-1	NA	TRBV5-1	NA	CASSPGRVYTEAFF	TGCGCCAGCAGCCCGGGGAGAGTCTACACTGAAGCTTTCTTT
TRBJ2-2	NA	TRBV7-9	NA	CASSTGPGELFF	TGTGCCAGCAGCACAGGCCCCGGGGAGCTGTTTTTT
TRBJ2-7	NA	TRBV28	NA	CASSLIDTSSYEQYF	TGTGCCAGCAGTTTAATCGACACCAGCTCCTACGAGCAGTACTTC
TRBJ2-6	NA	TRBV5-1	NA	CASSGGTGANVLTF	TGCGCCAGCAGCGGAGGGACTGGGGCCAACGTCCTGACTTTC
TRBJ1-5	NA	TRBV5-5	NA	CASSLAGQPQHF	TGTGCCAGCAGCTTGGCCGGTCAGCCCCAGCATTTT
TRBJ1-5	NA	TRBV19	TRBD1	CASSIWGRRTGAFTKDSNQPQHF	TGTGCCAGTAGTATATGGGGTCGAAGGACAGGGGCGTTTACGAAAGATAGCAATCAGCCCCAGCATTTT
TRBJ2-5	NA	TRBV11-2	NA	CASSPVGGRETQYF	TGTGCCAGCAGCCCCGTGGGGGGTCGGGAGACCCAGTACTTC
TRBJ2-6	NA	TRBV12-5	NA	CASGTSSSGANVLTF	TGTGCTAGTGGGACTTCCAGCTCTGGGGCCAACGTCCTGACTTTC
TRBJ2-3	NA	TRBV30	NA	CAWSLVGVTDTQYF	TGTGCCTGGAGTTTGGTCGGTGTCACAGATACGCAGTATTTT
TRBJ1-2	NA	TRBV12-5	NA	CASGLVQGLTNYGYTF	TGTGCTAGTGGTTTGGTACAGGGCCTTACTAACTATGGCTACACCTTC
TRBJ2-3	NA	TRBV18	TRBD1	CASSLLQGDTQYF	TGTGCCAGCTCACTCTTACAGGGGGATACGCAGTATTTT
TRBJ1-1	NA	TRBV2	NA	CASSERFGVARTEAFF	TGTGCCAGCAGTGAGCGGTTTGGGGTAGCGAGGACTGAAGCTTTCTTT
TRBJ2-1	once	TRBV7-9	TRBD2	CASSLASGAAYEQFF	TGTGCCAGCAGCTTAGCAAGCGGGGCGGCCTATGAGCAGTTCTTC
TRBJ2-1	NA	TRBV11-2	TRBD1	CASSKNRDRGNNEQFF	TGTGCCAGCAGCAAAAACCGGGACAGGGGAAACAATGAGCAGTTCTTC
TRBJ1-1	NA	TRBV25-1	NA	CASSTGYKNTEAFF	TGTGCCAGCAGTACGGGGTACAAGAACACTGAAGCTTTCTTT
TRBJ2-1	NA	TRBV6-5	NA	CASSYLSSYNEQFF	TGTGCCAGCAGTTACCTAAGCTCCTACAATGAGCAGTTCTTC
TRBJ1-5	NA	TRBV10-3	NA	CAISDPRSPGQPQHF	TGTGCCATCAGTGATCCCAGAAGCCCGGGGCAGCCCCAGCATTTT
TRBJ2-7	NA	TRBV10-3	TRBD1	CAITPGTGNGRHEQYF	TGTGCCATCACCCCCGGGACAGGGAACGGTCGGCACGAGCAGTACTTC
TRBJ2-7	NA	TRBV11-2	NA	CASSPIPDRYSYEQYF	TGTGCCAGCAGCCCCATACCCGACAGATACTCCTACGAGCAGTACTTC
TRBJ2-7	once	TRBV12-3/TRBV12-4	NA	CASSFGNYEQYF	TGTGCCAGCAGTTTTGGCAACTACGAGCAGTACTTC
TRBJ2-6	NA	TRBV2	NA	CASNQVSGANVLTF	TGTGCCAGCAATCAGGTCTCTGGGGCCAACGTCCTGACTTTC
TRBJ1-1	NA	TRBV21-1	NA	CASQNPVMNTEAFF	TGTGCCAGCCAGAACCCCGTAATGAACACTGAAGCTTTCTTT
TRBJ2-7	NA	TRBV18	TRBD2	CASSPGLVNYEQYF	TGTGCCAGCTCACCGGGACTAGTGAACTACGAGCAGTACTTC
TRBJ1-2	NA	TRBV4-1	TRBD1	CASSQVHRGQGYTF	TGCGCCAGCAGCCAAGTCCATAGGGGGCAGGGCTACACCTTC
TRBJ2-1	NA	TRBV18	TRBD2	CASSRSTSGGDNEQFF	TGTGCCAGCTCACGCTCGACTAGCGGGGGGGACAATGAGCAGTTCTTC
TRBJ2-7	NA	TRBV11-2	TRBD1	CASSPRQGAGKEQYF	TGTGCCAGCAGCCCAAGACAGGGGGCGGGGAAGGAGCAGTACTTC
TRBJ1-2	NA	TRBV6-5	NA	CASSYVGGLGGYTF	TGTGCCAGCAGTTACGTCGGGGGGCTTGGCGGCTACACCTTC
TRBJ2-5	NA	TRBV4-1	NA	CASSQVGILETQYF	TGCGCCAGCAGCCAAGTCGGGATCTTAGAGACCCAGTACTTC
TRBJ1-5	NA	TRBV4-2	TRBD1	CASSQTGTGAQPQHF	TGTGCCAGCAGCCAGACCGGGACAGGGGCTCAGCCCCAGCATTTT
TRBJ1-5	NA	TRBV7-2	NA	CASGGGWNQPQHF	TGTGCCAGCGGTGGGGGGTGGAATCAGCCCCAGCATTTT
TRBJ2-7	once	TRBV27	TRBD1	CASRSPLTGAHEQYF	TGTGCCAGCCGGTCGCCCCTGACAGGGGCCCACGAGCAGTACTTC
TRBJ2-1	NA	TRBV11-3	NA	CASSLTRYNEQFF	TGTGCCAGCAGCTTGACTAGGTACAATGAGCAGTTCTTC
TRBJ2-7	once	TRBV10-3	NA	CAISPDSLIPYEQYF	TGTGCCATCAGCCCAGACTCCTTAATACCCTACGAGCAGTACTTC
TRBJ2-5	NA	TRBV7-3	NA	CASSPGPDETQYF	TGTGCCAGCAGCCCAGGGCCGGATGAGACCCAGTACTTC
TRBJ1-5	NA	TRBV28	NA	CASSSVNQPQHF	TGTGCCAGCAGTTCAGTGAATCAGCCCCAGCATTTT
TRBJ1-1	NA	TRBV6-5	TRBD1	CASQQGTEAFF	TGTGCCAGTCAACAGGGGACTGAAGCTTTCTTT
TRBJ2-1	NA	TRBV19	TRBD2	CASSIKRGSYNEQFF	TGTGCCAGTAGTATCAAGCGGGGATCCTACAATGAGCAGTTCTTC
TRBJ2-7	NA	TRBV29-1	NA	CSVPLANEQYF	TGCAGCGTCCCCCTGGCCAACGAGCAGTACTTC
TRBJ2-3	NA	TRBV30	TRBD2	CAWSGPSGGSTDTQYF	TGTGCCTGGAGTGGCCCTAGCGGGGGCAGCACAGATACGCAGTATTTT
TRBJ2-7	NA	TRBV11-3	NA	CASSPSSYEQYF	TGTGCCAGCAGCCCCTCCTCCTACGAGCAGTACTTC
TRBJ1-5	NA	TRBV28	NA	CASSLQPWGDYSNQPQHF	TGTGCCAGCAGCCTTCAACCCTGGGGAGATTATAGCAATCAGCCCCAGCATTTT
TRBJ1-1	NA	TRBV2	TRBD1	CASSRTGDTEAFF	TGTGCCAGCAGTAGGACAGGGGACACTGAAGCTTTCTTT
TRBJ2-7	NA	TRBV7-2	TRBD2	CASRPTGGGGSEQYF	TGTGCCAGCAGGCCAACGGGCGGGGGGGGCAGCGAGCAGTACTTC
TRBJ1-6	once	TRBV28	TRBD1	CASSLNRGRSNSPLHF	TGTGCCAGCAGCCTCAACAGGGGGCGTAGTAATTCACCCCTCCACTTT
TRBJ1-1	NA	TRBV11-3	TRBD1	CASSPGQGANTEAFF	TGTGCCAGCAGCCCCGGACAGGGGGCTAACACTGAAGCTTTCTTT